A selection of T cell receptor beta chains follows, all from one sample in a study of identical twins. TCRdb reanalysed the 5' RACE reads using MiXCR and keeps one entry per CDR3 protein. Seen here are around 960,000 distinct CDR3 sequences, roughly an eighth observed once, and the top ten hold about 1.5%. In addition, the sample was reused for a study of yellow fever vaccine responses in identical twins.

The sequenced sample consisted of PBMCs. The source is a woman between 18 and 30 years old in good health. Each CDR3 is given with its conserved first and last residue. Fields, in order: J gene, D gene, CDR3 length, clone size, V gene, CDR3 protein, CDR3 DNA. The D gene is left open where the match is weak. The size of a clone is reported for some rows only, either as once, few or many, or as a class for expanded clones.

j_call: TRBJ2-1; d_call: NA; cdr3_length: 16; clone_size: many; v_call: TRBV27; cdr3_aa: CASSALGPPKDNEQFF; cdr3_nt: TGTGCCAGCAGTGCTCTCGGACCCCCGAAAGACAATGAGCAGTTCTTC
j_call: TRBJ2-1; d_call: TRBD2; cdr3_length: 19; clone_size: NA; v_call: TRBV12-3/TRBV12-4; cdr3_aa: CAISSGTSGRGSSYNEQFF; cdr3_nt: TGTGCCATCAGTTCGGGGACTAGCGGGAGAGGGAGCTCCTACAATGAGCAGTTCTTC
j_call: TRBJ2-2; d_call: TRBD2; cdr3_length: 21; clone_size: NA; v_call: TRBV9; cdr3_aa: CASSVLEWEGRSGMSTGELFF; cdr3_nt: TGTGCCAGCAGCGTATTGGAATGGGAGGGGCGCAGCGGTATGTCCACCGGGGAGCTGTTTTTT
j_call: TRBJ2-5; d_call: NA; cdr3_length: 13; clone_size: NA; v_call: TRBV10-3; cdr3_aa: CAISEKGAKTQYF; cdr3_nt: TGTGCCATCAGTGAGAAAGGGGCGAAGACCCAGTACTTC
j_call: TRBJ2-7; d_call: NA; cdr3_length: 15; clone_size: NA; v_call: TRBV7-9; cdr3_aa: CASSPGQGTSEEQYF; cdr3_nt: TGTGCCAGCAGCCCCGGACAGGGAACTAGCGAAGAGCAGTACTTC
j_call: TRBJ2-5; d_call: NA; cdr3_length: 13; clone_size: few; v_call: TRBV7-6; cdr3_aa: CASSLLVRETQYF; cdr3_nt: TGTGCCAGCAGCCTACTGGTCCGTGAGACCCAGTACTTC
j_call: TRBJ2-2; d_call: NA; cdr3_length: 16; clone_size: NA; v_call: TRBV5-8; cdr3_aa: CASRFSLQANTGELFF; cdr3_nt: TGTGCCAGCAGGTTTTCCCTCCAAGCGAACACCGGGGAGCTGTTTTTT
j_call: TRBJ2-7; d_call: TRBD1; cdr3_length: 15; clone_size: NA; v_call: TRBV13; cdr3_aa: CASSAGQGDSYEQYF; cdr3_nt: TGTGCCAGCAGCGCGGGACAGGGCGACTCCTACGAGCAGTACTTC
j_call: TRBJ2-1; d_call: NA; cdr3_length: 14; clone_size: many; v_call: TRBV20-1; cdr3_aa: CSARGLASYNEQFF; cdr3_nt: TGCAGTGCTAGAGGGCTAGCCTCCTACAATGAGCAGTTCTTC
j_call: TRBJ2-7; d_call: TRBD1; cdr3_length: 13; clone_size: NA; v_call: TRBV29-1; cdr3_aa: CSVEERQGYEQYF; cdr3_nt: TGCAGCGTTGAAGAAAGACAGGGCTACGAGCAGTACTTC
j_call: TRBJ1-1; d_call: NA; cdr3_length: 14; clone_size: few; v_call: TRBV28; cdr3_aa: CASKTAMMNTEAFF; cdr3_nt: TGTGCCAGCAAAACAGCTATGATGAACACTGAAGCTTTCTTT
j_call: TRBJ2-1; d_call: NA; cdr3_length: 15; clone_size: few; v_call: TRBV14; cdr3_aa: CASSRNLRSYNEQFF; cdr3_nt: TGTGCCAGCAGTCGCAATTTACGCTCCTACAATGAGCAGTTCTTC
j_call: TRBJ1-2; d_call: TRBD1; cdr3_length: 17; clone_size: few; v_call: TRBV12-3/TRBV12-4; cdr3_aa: CASSLAWGGQFNYGYTF; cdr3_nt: TGTGCCAGCAGTTTAGCGTGGGGGGGACAGTTTAACTATGGCTACACCTTC
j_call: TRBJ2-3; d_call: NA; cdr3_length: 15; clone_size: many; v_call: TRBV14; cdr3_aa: CASGPGSYSADTQYF; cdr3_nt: TGTGCCAGCGGTCCGGGGAGCTATTCGGCAGATACGCAGTATTTT
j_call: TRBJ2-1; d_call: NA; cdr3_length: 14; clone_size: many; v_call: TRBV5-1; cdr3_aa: CASSLMASNNEQFF; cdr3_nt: TGCGCCAGCAGCTTGATGGCCTCCAACAATGAGCAGTTCTTC
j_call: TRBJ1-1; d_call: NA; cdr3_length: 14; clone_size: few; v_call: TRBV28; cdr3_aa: CASSLSGRLTEAFF; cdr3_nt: TGTGCCAGCAGTTTATCGGGCAGACTCACTGAAGCTTTCTTT
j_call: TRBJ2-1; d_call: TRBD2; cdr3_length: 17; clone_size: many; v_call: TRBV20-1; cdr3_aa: CSARDGLASHVVNEQFF; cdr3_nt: TGCAGTGCTAGAGACGGACTAGCGAGCCACGTAGTAAATGAGCAGTTCTTC
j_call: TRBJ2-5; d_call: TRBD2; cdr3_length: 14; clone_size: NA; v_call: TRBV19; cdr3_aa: CASTPSGGAETQYF; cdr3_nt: TGTGCCAGTACGCCCAGCGGGGGGGCAGAGACCCAGTACTTC
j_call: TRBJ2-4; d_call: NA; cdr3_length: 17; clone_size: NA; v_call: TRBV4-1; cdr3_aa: CASSRGGGAGAKNIQYF; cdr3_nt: TGCGCCAGCAGCCGCGGCGGTGGGGCGGGAGCCAAAAACATTCAGTACTTC
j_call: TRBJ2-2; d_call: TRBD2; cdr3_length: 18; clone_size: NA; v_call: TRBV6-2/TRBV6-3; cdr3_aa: CASSYETSGSGAAGELFF; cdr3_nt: TGTGCCAGCAGTTACGAGACTAGCGGGAGTGGGGCAGCCGGGGAGCTGTTTTTT
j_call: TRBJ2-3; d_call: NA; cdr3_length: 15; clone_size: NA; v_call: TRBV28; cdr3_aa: CASSLDPSGADTQYF; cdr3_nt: TGTGCCAGCAGTTTGGACCCCTCGGGTGCAGATACGCAGTATTTT
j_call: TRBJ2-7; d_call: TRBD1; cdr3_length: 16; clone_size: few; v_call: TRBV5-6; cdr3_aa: CASSLSVGQAPYEQYF; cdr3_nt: TGTGCCAGCAGCTTGAGTGTGGGACAGGCACCCTACGAGCAGTACTTC
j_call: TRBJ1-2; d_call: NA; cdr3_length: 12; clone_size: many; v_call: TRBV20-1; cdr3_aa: CSAAGVNYGYTF; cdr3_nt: TGCAGTGCTGCGGGGGTGAACTATGGCTACACCTTC
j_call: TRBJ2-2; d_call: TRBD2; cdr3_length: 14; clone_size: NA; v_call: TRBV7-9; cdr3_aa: CASSFSGGPGELFF; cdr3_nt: TGTGCCAGCAGCTTCTCGGGGGGACCCGGGGAGCTGTTTTTT
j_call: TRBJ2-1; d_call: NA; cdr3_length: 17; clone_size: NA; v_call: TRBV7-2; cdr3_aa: CASSLHPRDGLYNEQFF; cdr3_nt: TGTGCCAGCAGCTTACACCCCCGGGACGGACTTTACAATGAGCAGTTCTTC
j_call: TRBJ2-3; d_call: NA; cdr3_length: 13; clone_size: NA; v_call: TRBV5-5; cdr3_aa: CASSLAAAHEQYF; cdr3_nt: TGTGCCAGCAGCTTGGCTGCAGCTCATGAGCAGTATTTT
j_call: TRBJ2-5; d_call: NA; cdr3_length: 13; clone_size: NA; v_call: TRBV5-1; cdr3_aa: CASRETLQETQYF; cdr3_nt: TGCGCCAGCAGGGAGACACTCCAAGAGACCCAGTACTTC
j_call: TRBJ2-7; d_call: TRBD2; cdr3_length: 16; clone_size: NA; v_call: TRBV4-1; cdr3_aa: CASSPGLARRSYEQYF; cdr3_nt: TGCGCCAGCAGCCCAGGACTAGCACGACGCTCCTACGAGCAGTACTTC
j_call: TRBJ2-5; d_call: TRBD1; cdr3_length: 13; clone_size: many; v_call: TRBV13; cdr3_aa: CASSFRGLETQYF; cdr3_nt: TGTGCCAGCAGCTTCAGGGGGCTGGAGACCCAGTACTTC
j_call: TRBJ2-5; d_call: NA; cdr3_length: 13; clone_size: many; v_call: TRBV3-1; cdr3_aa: CASSPWGQETQYF; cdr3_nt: TGTGCCAGCAGCCCCTGGGGTCAAGAGACCCAGTACTTC
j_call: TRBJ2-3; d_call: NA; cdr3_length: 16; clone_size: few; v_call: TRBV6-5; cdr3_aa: CASSYSAGARTDTQYF; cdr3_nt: TGTGCCAGCAGTTACTCCGCGGGGGCCCGAACAGATACGCAGTATTTT
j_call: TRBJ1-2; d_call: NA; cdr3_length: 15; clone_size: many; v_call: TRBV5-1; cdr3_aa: CASSLWTASNYGYTF; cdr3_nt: TGCGCCAGCAGCTTGTGGACAGCATCCAACTATGGCTACACCTTC
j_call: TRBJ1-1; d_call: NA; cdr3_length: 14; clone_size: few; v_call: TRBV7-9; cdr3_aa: CASSKGRLNTEAFF; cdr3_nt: TGTGCCAGCAGCAAGGGACGGCTGAACACTGAAGCTTTCTTT
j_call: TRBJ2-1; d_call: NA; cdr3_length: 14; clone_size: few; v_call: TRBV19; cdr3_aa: CASSIGAHTNEQFF; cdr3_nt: TGTGCCAGTAGTATTGGGGCGCACACCAATGAGCAGTTCTTC
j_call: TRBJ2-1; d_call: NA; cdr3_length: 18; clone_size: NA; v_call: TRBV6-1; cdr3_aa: CASSKTDSGHIGLMKQFF; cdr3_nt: TGTGCCAGCAGTAAAACGGACTCGGGCCACATCGGTCTAATGAAGCAGTTCTTC
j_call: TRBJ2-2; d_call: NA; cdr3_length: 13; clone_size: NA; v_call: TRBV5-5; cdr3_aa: CASSVDYTGELFF; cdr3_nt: TGTGCCAGCAGCGTGGATTACACCGGGGAGCTGTTTTTT
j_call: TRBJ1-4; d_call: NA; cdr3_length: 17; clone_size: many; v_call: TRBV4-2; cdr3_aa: CASSQGSGKGENEKLFF; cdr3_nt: TGTGCCAGCAGCCAAGGCTCAGGCAAGGGGGAGAATGAAAAACTGTTTTTT
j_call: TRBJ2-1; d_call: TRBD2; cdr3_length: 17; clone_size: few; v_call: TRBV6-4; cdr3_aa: CASSTLGRERGYNEQFF; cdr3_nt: TGTGCCAGCAGTACCTTGGGGAGGGAGCGGGGCTACAATGAGCAGTTCTTC
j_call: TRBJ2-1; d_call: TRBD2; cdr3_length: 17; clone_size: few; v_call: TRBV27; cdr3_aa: CASSLEASGGHYNEQFF; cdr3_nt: TGTGCCAGCAGTTTAGAGGCTAGCGGGGGCCACTACAATGAGCAGTTCTTC
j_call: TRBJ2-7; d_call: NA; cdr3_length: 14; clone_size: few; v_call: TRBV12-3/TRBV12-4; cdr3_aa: CASSLGVIPYEQYF; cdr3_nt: TGTGCCAGCAGTTTAGGAGTAATCCCATACGAGCAGTACTTC
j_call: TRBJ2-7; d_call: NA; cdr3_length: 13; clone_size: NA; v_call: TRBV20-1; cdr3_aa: CSAVRDSSYEQYF; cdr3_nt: TGCAGTGCCGTCAGGGACTCCTCCTACGAGCAGTACTTC
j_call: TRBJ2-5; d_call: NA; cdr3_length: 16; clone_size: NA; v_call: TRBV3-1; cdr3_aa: CASSQDMRGSWGAQYF; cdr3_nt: TGTGCCAGCAGCCAAGATATGCGTGGATCTTGGGGGGCCCAGTACTTC
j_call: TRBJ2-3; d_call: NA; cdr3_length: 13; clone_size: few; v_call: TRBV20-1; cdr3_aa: CSASRDRADTQYF; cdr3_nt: TGCAGTGCTAGCAGGGATAGGGCAGATACGCAGTATTTT
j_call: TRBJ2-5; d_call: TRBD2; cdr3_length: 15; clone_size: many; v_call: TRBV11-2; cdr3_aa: CASSPLAGGQETQYF; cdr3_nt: TGTGCCAGCAGTCCTCTGGCGGGGGGTCAAGAGACCCAGTACTTC
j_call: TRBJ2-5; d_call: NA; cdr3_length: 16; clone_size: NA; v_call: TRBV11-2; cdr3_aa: CASSLVGARGEETQYF; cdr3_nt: TGTGCCAGCAGCTTAGTAGGCGCTCGCGGCGAAGAGACCCAGTACTTC
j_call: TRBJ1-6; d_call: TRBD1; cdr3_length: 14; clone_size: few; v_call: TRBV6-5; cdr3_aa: CASSYRQGTSPLHF; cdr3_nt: TGTGCCAGCAGTTACCGACAGGGTACTTCACCCCTCCACTTT
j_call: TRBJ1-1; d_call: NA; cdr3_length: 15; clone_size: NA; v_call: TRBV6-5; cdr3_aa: CASSYSNIPNTEAFF; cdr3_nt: TGTGCCAGCAGTTACTCGAACATTCCGAACACTGAAGCTTTCTTT
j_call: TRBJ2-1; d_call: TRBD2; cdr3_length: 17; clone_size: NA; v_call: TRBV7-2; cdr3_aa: CASSLMGLAVIYNEQFF; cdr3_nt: TGTGCCAGCAGCTTAATGGGACTAGCGGTTATATACAATGAGCAGTTCTTC
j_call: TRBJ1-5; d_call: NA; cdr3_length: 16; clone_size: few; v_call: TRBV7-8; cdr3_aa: CASSFRTRRVVQPQHF; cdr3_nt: TGTGCCAGCAGCTTTCGGACACGGAGGGTGGTACAGCCCCAGCATTTT
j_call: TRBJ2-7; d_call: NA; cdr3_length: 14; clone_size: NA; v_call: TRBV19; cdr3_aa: CASSASLGAYEQYF; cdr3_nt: TGTGCCAGTAGTGCGTCACTAGGGGCCTACGAGCAGTACTTC
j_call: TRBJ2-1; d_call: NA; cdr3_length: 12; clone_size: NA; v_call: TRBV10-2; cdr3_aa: CASTDMGNEQFF; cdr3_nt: TGCGCCAGCACGGACATGGGCAATGAGCAGTTCTTC
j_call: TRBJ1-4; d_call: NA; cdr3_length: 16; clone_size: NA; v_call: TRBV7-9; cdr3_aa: CASSLAGESQNEKLFF; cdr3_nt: TGTGCCAGCAGCTTAGCTGGGGAAAGCCAAAATGAAAAACTGTTTTTT
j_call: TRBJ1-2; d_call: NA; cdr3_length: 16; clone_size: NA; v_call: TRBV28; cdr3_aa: CASSLVLIRANYGYTF; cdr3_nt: TGTGCCAGCAGTTTAGTCCTTATCCGCGCAAACTATGGCTACACCTTC
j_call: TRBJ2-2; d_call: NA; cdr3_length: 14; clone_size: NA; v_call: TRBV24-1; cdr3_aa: CATSARVRPGELFF; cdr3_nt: TGTGCCACCAGTGCTAGGGTGAGGCCCGGGGAGCTGTTTTTT